This T cell receptor (beta chain) was identified in a study of blood T cell repertoires in COVID-19 (dated by TCRdb to the early 2020s). Context from the whole study: Samples from collaborators originated in the United States, Italy and Spain and spanned both the acute and convalescent phases of COVID-19. The material from the prospective study consisted of cDNA or gDNA derived from T cells, B-cell-depleted T cells, or PBMCs. The dataset comprised deeply sampled blood TCRbeta repertoires from subjects exposed to, actively infected with, or recovered from COVID-19. The repertoires were made available in a free public database intended to serve as a resource for research on the immune response to SARS-CoV-2. The samples were drawn from two sources: the first 160 participants of the ongoing ImmuneRACE study, and 1,254 subjects contributed by 6 global collaborators. A de-identified subject ID, COVID-19 status, age in years and sex were almost always included in the sample metadata. Where available, HLA class I and class II types were taken from metadata supplied by the sample provider and were not determined by assay-based typing. On the study overall, not on this receptor specifically: How much clinical and demographic metadata was included differed by source and by participant, and the metadata was provided uncurated.

Points on this clone: Its antigen is unknown. No qualities accompany the bases; no much larger clone lies one base away.

V sheds 3 bases and J sheds 4 bases, leaving 12 bases between their ends. The CDR3 runs 13 amino acids, cysteine and phenylalanine included. Only the CDR3 part of the read is kept: 39 bases, read in frame from the first base. The germline V gene yields SQVTM for CDR1 and ANQGSEA for CDR2. TCRbeta CDR3 regions were amplified from genomic DNA using the immunoSEQ Assay, a bias-controlled multiplex PCR. Per the source publication's procedure: Nucleated cell counts per sample were estimated from amplification of reference gene primers within the assay. To quantify the absolute abundance of each unique TCRbeta CDR3 rearrangement, sequence reads were collapsed and filtered. For each sample, productive Simpson clonality was calculated by taking the square root of Simpson's diversity index across productive rearrangements. TCRdb re-hosts the immuneACCESS table, in-frame sequences only. Its copies lack some clones; in the studies checked, an unresolved V gene accounts for under half of them, and the cause for the rest is not known. D and trimming come from the DNA, and the V and J calls and clone size come from that table. The sample table holds 95,000 to 150,000 clones, of which 85% were seen once. Less than 8.5% of the sample comes from the top ten.

Each collaborating institution followed its own protocols to collect whole blood in K2EDTA tubes. For TCRbeta analysis, collaborators shipped samples as frozen whole blood, isolated PBMCs, or DNA extracted from either of those sample types. The receptor's source is an elderly man with active or convalescent COVID-19. The rearrangement combines TRBV29-1 with TRBJ1-2; no D segment can be confidently identified. Sequenced: peripheral blood. The DNA sequence follows: TGCAGCGTTGAGGCGGGGTACGGCTATGGCTACACCTTC. This yields the protein CSVEAGYGYGYTF. Where the CDR3 stops, the reference TRBV29-1 and TRBJ1-2 genes take over; the full variable domain is SAVISQKPSRDICQRGTSLTIQCQVDSQVTMMFWYRQQPGQSLTLIATANQGSEATYESGFVIDKFPISRPNLTFSTLTVSNMSPEDSSIYLCSVEAGYGYGYTFGSGTRLTVV.